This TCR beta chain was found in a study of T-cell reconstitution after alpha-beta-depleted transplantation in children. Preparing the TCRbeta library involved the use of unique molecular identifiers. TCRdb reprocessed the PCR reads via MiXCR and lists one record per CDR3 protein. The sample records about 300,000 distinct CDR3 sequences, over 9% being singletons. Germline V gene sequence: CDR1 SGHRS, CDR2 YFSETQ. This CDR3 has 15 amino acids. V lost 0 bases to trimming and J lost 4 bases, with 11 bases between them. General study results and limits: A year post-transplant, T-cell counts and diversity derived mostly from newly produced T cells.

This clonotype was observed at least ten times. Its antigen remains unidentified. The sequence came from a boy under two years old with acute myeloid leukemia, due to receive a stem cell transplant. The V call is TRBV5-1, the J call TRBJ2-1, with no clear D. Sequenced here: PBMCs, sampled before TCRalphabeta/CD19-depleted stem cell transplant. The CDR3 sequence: CASSLVVGGYNEQFF. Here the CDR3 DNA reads TGCGCCAGCAGCTTGGTGGTTGGTGGGTACAATGAGCAGTTCTTC.